This T cell receptor (beta chain) was identified during a study of early T cells in non-severe SARS-CoV-2 infection. Study-wide background: From unsorted whole blood, bulk RNA was sequenced, and the chains remained unpaired.

The CDR3 adds up to 10 amino acids, both ends counted. Looked up from germline, CDR1 is SGHRS and CDR2 is YFSETQ. This clonotype occurred many times. The CDR3 carries no conserved terminal phenylalanine or tryptophan, so it likely arises from a read error. It is unclear where the CDR3 begins or ends on the DNA, so no DNA is shown, and the CDR3 is as TCRdb lists it. The TCR library protocol attached unique molecular identifiers to the individual cDNA molecules. TCRdb called the 5' RACE reads again in MiXCR, with one record for every CDR3 protein. Here the sample spans approximately 73,000 distinct CDR3 sequences, 11% being singletons.

The sample comprised whole blood. This TCR derives from an adult who was a healthcare worker with PCR-confirmed SARS-CoV-2 infection or an uninfected control (not recorded which). V usage is TRBV5-1 and J usage is TRBJ2-4; the table's D call TRBD1 went unverified against the DNA. CDR3 residues: CASSLGATSL.